This T cell receptor beta chain was profiled in a study of T cells in localized non-small cell lung cancer. Germline V gene lookup returns CDR1 SGHRS and CDR2 YFSETQ. V gave up 4 bases and J gave up 4 bases; unmatched junction bases: 9. The CDR3 has 18 amino acids. Profiling relied on immunoSEQ multiplex PCR, and the TCRdb table lists in-frame clones only, not all of them. Of 70,000 or so clones listed, about 81% are singletons. The TCR sequence derives from a female donor aged 60 or older with stage I lung adenocarcinoma. The starting material was peripheral blood, obtained before any cancer treatment. This chain links TRBV5-1 with TRBJ2-3; 16 positions agree with TRBD2. The CDR3 here is CASSEQGLAGGLADTQYF. CDR3 DNA sequence: TGCGCCAGCAGCGAACAGGGACTAGCGGGGGGGCTGGCAGATACGCAGTATTTT. Complete variable domain (other parts from reference TRBV5-1 and TRBJ2-3): KAGVTQTPRYLIKTRGQQVTLSCSPISGHRSVSWYQQTPGQGLQFLFEYFSETQRNKGNFPGRFSGRQFSNSRSEMNVSTLELGDSALYLCASSEQGLAGGLADTQYFGPGTRLTVL.